This T cell receptor (beta chain) is from a study of control samples from healthy donors and cancer patients. Clones were sequenced by immunoSEQ multiplex PCR, and TCRdb holds only the in-frame ones, with some missing. Here the sample spans more than 100,000 clones, around 89% being singletons. CDR1 and CDR2 (germline): MNHEY, SVGAGI. V was cut by 4 bases and J by 1 base, with 14 bases left in between. The CDR3 spans 16 residues. V gene TRBV6-5 combines with J gene TRBJ2-1; D uncertain. This TCR derives from a man aged 55 to 70 with lung cancer. Sequencing was carried out using PBMCs. This chain's CDR3 is CASSWASPRSYNEQFF. The CDR3 DNA sequence: TGTGCCAGCAGTTGGGCCTCACCGAGGTCCTACAATGAGCAGTTCTTC.